Reported below is one TCR beta chain. Its target is not known. TCRdb re-called the 5' RACE reads with MiXCR, one entry per CDR3 protein. The sample consists of 400,000 to 500,000 distinct CDR3 sequences, about 18% of them appearing once. This sample is drawn from a study of identical twins. General study points: With monozygotic twins, out-of-frame TCR alpha sharing exceeded what models estimated. The abundant beta clonotypes from cord blood had fewer insertions, and memory repertoires had none of this.

Germline assignment: CDR1 LNHDA and CDR2 SQIVND (reference sequence). Trimming at V came to 5 bases and at J to 4 bases, leaving 4 bases not matched to a gene. The CDR3 spans 13 residues. This TCR came from a man aged 50-59 years in good health. The V and J genes are TRBV19 and TRBJ2-7, with 8 bases identical to TRBD1. Sequenced input: naive T cells sorted from blood. The CDR3 nucleotides are TGTGCCAGTAGTGTCCAGGGGGCATACGAGCAGTACTTC. Its protein is CASSVQGAYEQYF.